This T cell receptor beta chain was sequenced in a study of regulatory T cells in long-lasting Graves disease. Across the whole study: Those Graves' patients who were newly diagnosed had been on antithyroid drugs under 3 months.

The CDR3 runs 15 residues. The germline CDR1 and CDR2 sequences are SGHTA and FQGNSA. V lost 2 bases and J 10 bases, leaving 15 bases between the germline ends. This clonotype was seen repeatedly, ten times or more. CDR3 regions were amplified by Arm-PCR using iRepertoire HTBI primers to build TCR beta libraries. A single record per CDR3 protein comes from TCRdb applying MiXCR to the multiplex PCR reads. This table holds approximately 210,000 distinct CDR3 sequences, 15% to 20% found once. Time point meaning: newly diagnosed GD, antithyroid drugs for less than 3 months. Preparation of the TCR library used RNA extracted from PBMCs. Staff took 7.5 to 9.5 milliliters of peripheral blood and put it into EDTA tubes.

Source: peripheral blood mononuclear cells (PBMCs), taken at new diagnosis, from a patient treated with antithyroid drugs. This chain links TRBV7-2 with TRBJ1-6, with D perhaps TRBD1 (6 bases). This receptor was identified in a female donor with Graves disease. The CDR3 loop reads CASSLLQQGASPLHF. In DNA, the CDR3 is TGTGCCAGCAGCTTACTTCAACAGGGAGCCTCACCCCTCCACTTT.